This T cell receptor beta chain was identified in a study of regulatory T cells in long-lasting Graves disease. General study findings and limits: There were preferences for TRBV28, TRBJ1-2 and TRBJ2-5 in persistent disease. Persistent-disease Graves' patients showed less TCR diversity than new cases.

The V end lost 9 bases, the J end lost 2 bases, and 14 bases lay between the germline ends. The CDR3 length is 14 residues. Germline V gene lookup returns CDR1 SEHNR and CDR2 FQNEAQ (reference sequence). Of note for this clonotype: Its antigen is unknown.

Relying on iRepertoire HTBI primers and Arm-PCR of CDR3 regions, the team built TCR beta libraries. TCRdb reanalysed the multiplex PCR reads using MiXCR and keeps one entry per CDR3 protein. The sample yields roughly 500,000 distinct CDR3 sequences, 13% seen once. The time point is: newly diagnosed GD, antithyroid drugs for less than 3 months. The TCR library used RNA extracted from PBMCs. Graves' disease diagnosis used American Thyroid Association guidelines. The same sample was also used in a study of T cells in Graves' hyperthyroidism and ophthalmopathy.

The sequence was collected from a man younger than 45 with Graves disease. This sequence joins TRBV7-9 and TRBJ2-4; perhaps TRBD2 as D (7 bases). The material sequenced was peripheral blood mononuclear cells (PBMCs), taken at new diagnosis, from a patient treated with antithyroid drugs. The CDR3 is CASGGGGPKNIQYF. In DNA form, the CDR3 reads TGTGCCAGTGGAGGGGGAGGGCCCAAAAACATTCAGTACTTC.